The entry below gives a single TCR beta chain sequence along with its context. Its specificity is unknown. Cells that had been cultured for 10 days were the source of isolated CD4+ T cells. Testing of the vaccine recipients showed negative nucleocapsid antibodies and no prior SARS-CoV-2 infection. Half-medium exchanges with IL-2 medium took place on days 3 and 7. Germline V gives CDR1 DFQATT, CDR2 SNEGSKA (reference sequence). This CDR3 is 13 amino acids long. V gave up 7 bases and J gave up 1 base; unmatched junction bases: 5. This record comes from a study of vaccination effects on CD4 cells after COVID-19. For the study at large: Every participant took two doses of the BNT162b2 or mRNA-1273 vaccine.

Sequenced by immunoSEQ multiplex PCR; TCRdb stores in-frame clones only, minus some. The table lists tens of thousands of clones, 65% to 80% of them singletons. Findings of the study overall: Whether induced by infection or by vaccine, clones showed marked clonal contraction late after vaccination.

V usage is TRBV20-1 and J usage is TRBJ2-7; 9 nucleotides match TRBD1. The receptor's source is a human donor who received a COVID-19 vaccine. The sequencing used CD4+ T cells from PBMCs cultured without peptide, collected before COVID-19 vaccination. CDR3 DNA sequence: TGCAGTGTTAGTGGGACAGGGTCCTACGAGCAGTACTTC. This codes for CSVSGTGSYEQYF.